Listed below are T cell receptor beta chains from one sample, sequenced in a study of T cell responses to AZD1222 COVID-19 vaccine. The table came from immunoSEQ multiplex PCR; TCRdb's copy has only in-frame clones and leaves some out. The sample lists 80,000 to 100,000 clones; around nine tenths were seen once. The input for sequencing was peripheral blood, taken 28 days after the second AZD1222 dose. The origin of the receptors is an adult who received the AZD1222 COVID-19 vaccine. CDR3s include the opening cysteine and the closing phenylalanine or tryptophan. The order of the fields is clone size, D gene, V gene, J gene, CDR3 length, CDR3 DNA, CDR3 protein. The D gene is left open where the match is weak. Not every row has a clone size; where given, it reads once, few, many or a size class.

clone_size: -; d_call: -; v_call: TRBV29-1; j_call: TRBJ1-1; cdr3_length: 11; cdr3_nt: TGCAGCGCTGCTCGGGGGGCTGAAGCTTTCTTT; cdr3_aa: CSAARGAEAFF
clone_size: -; d_call: -; v_call: TRBV5-8; j_call: TRBJ2-7; cdr3_length: 13; cdr3_nt: TGTGCCAGCAGCCAGGACAGAAGCTACGAGCAGTACTTC; cdr3_aa: CASSQDRSYEQYF
clone_size: -; d_call: TRBD1; v_call: TRBV5-8; j_call: TRBJ2-1; cdr3_length: 12; cdr3_nt: TGTGCCAGCATCCAGACAGGGCTTTTGTCGTTCTTC; cdr3_aa: CASIQTGLLSFF
clone_size: few; d_call: -; v_call: TRBV7-2; j_call: TRBJ2-5; cdr3_length: 14; cdr3_nt: TGTGCCAGCAGCTTGTTGACTGGGGGAGAGACCCAGTACTTC; cdr3_aa: CASSLLTGGETQYF
clone_size: -; d_call: -; v_call: TRBV29-1; j_call: TRBJ2-3; cdr3_length: 13; cdr3_nt: TGCAGCGTTGAAGTGGGGGCCCTTGATACGCAGTATTTT; cdr3_aa: CSVEVGALDTQYF
clone_size: -; d_call: -; v_call: TRBV3-1/TRBV3-2; j_call: TRBJ2-1; cdr3_length: 12; cdr3_nt: TGTGCCAGCAGCCCATATCCGGGGGCCGAGTTCTTC; cdr3_aa: CASSPYPGAEFF
clone_size: once; d_call: TRBD2; v_call: TRBV7-9; j_call: TRBJ2-3; cdr3_length: 14; cdr3_nt: TGTGCCAGCAGCTTCACTAGCGGGTTAGATACGCAGTATTTT; cdr3_aa: CASSFTSGLDTQYF
clone_size: -; d_call: TRBD2; v_call: TRBV19; j_call: TRBJ2-7; cdr3_length: 15; cdr3_nt: TGTGCCAGTAGTATAGGTGGGACTAGGTCCTACGAGCAGTACTTC; cdr3_aa: CASSIGGTRSYEQYF
clone_size: -; d_call: TRBD1; v_call: TRBV5-5; j_call: TRBJ1-2; cdr3_length: 15; cdr3_nt: TGTGCCAGCAGCACACAGGGGGGGGCCGATGAGGGCTACACCTTC; cdr3_aa: CASSTQGGADEGYTF
clone_size: -; d_call: -; v_call: TRBV28; j_call: TRBJ1-5; cdr3_length: 19; cdr3_nt: TGTGCCAGCAGTTTATTCAAGAAAAGGACAGTTTATAGCAATCAGCCCCAGCATTTT; cdr3_aa: CASSLFKKRTVYSNQPQHF
clone_size: -; d_call: -; v_call: TRBV5-1; j_call: TRBJ2-6; cdr3_length: 18; cdr3_nt: TGCGCCAGCAGCCCTGGGGGAGGACGGAACTCTGGGGCCAACGTCCTGACTTTC; cdr3_aa: CASSPGGGRNSGANVLTF
clone_size: -; d_call: -; v_call: TRBV18; j_call: TRBJ2-5; cdr3_length: 13; cdr3_nt: TGTGCCAGCTCACCACCGGATTGGGAGACCCAGTACTTC; cdr3_aa: CASSPPDWETQYF
clone_size: -; d_call: -; v_call: TRBV24-1; j_call: TRBJ2-3; cdr3_length: 16; cdr3_nt: TGTGCCACCAGTGATTCCGGGGGGCGTGACACAGATACGCAGTATTTT; cdr3_aa: CATSDSGGRDTDTQYF
clone_size: -; d_call: -; v_call: TRBV30; j_call: TRBJ1-5; cdr3_length: 15; cdr3_nt: TGTGCCTGGACCCAGGGGCCAGGGAGCAATCAGCCCCAGCATTTT; cdr3_aa: CAWTQGPGSNQPQHF
clone_size: -; d_call: -; v_call: TRBV5-1; j_call: TRBJ2-2; cdr3_length: 13; cdr3_nt: TGCGCCAGCAGCTATGACACTACCGGGGAGCTGTTTTTT; cdr3_aa: CASSYDTTGELFF
clone_size: -; d_call: -; v_call: TRBV29-1; j_call: TRBJ2-5; cdr3_length: 13; cdr3_nt: TGCAGCGTTTTCGGGCAGGATCGAGAGACCCAGTACTTC; cdr3_aa: CSVFGQDRETQYF
clone_size: -; d_call: -; v_call: TRBV5-1; j_call: TRBJ2-2; cdr3_length: 15; cdr3_nt: TGCGCCAGCAGCTTGGCCGGACTCGGCACCGGGGAGCTGTTTTTT; cdr3_aa: CASSLAGLGTGELFF
clone_size: -; d_call: TRBD2; v_call: TRBV19; j_call: TRBJ2-2; cdr3_length: 16; cdr3_nt: TGTGCCAGTAGTATAGTCCCGGGACTAGTCTTGGGGGAGCTGTTTTTT; cdr3_aa: CASSIVPGLVLGELFF
clone_size: -; d_call: -; v_call: TRBV4-2; j_call: TRBJ1-5; cdr3_length: 14; cdr3_nt: TGTGCCAGCAGCCCTGGGGTCGGCAATCAGCCCCAGCATTTT; cdr3_aa: CASSPGVGNQPQHF
clone_size: once; d_call: TRBD1; v_call: TRBV5-6; j_call: TRBJ2-7; cdr3_length: 15; cdr3_nt: TGTGCCAGCAGCTTCTTTCGGACAGGGCCAGGGGAGCAGTACTTC; cdr3_aa: CASSFFRTGPGEQYF
clone_size: -; d_call: TRBD1; v_call: TRBV7-6; j_call: TRBJ2-1; cdr3_length: 15; cdr3_nt: TGTGCCAGCAGCTCCGGACAGGGGGGTTACAATGAGCAGTTCTTC; cdr3_aa: CASSSGQGGYNEQFF
clone_size: -; d_call: -; v_call: TRBV6-2/TRBV6-3; j_call: TRBJ2-3; cdr3_length: 13; cdr3_nt: TGTGCCAGCAGTTACGGCCGCGAAGATACGCAGTATTTT; cdr3_aa: CASSYGREDTQYF
clone_size: -; d_call: -; v_call: TRBV5-6; j_call: TRBJ1-5; cdr3_length: 15; cdr3_nt: TGTGCCAGCAGCTTAAGGGACGGGAGCAATCAGCCCCAGCATTTT; cdr3_aa: CASSLRDGSNQPQHF
clone_size: -; d_call: -; v_call: TRBV7-8; j_call: TRBJ1-2; cdr3_length: 14; cdr3_nt: TGTGCCACCACCCAGGATGATCCCAGACAGGGCTACACCTTC; cdr3_aa: CATTQDDPRQGYTF
clone_size: -; d_call: TRBD1; v_call: TRBV19; j_call: TRBJ1-2; cdr3_length: 16; cdr3_nt: TGTGCCAGTAGTATAGCCGGACAGGGGACTAACTATGGCTACACCTTC; cdr3_aa: CASSIAGQGTNYGYTF
clone_size: -; d_call: -; v_call: TRBV9; j_call: TRBJ1-3; cdr3_length: 14; cdr3_nt: TGTGCCAGCAGCACAGGTGTATCTGGAAACACCATATATTTT; cdr3_aa: CASSTGVSGNTIYF
clone_size: -; d_call: -; v_call: TRBV7-2; j_call: TRBJ2-1; cdr3_length: 17; cdr3_nt: TGTGCCAGCAGCCCCCAGGTCTGGGTGGACTCCTACAATGAGCAGTTCTTC; cdr3_aa: CASSPQVWVDSYNEQFF
clone_size: -; d_call: -; v_call: TRBV6-5; j_call: TRBJ1-6; cdr3_length: 13; cdr3_nt: TGTGCCAGCAGTTACGACAATAATTCACCCCTCCACTTT; cdr3_aa: CASSYDNNSPLHF
clone_size: -; d_call: TRBD1; v_call: TRBV18; j_call: TRBJ2-5; cdr3_length: 17; cdr3_nt: TGTGCCAGCTCACCGGACAGGGGGCGCGCGGATCAAGAGACCCAGTACTTC; cdr3_aa: CASSPDRGRADQETQYF
clone_size: once; d_call: -; v_call: TRBV9; j_call: TRBJ1-2; cdr3_length: 13; cdr3_nt: TGTGCCAGCAGCCCGGGACCACCCGATGGCTACACCTTC; cdr3_aa: CASSPGPPDGYTF
clone_size: -; d_call: -; v_call: TRBV6-5; j_call: TRBJ2-7; cdr3_length: 13; cdr3_nt: TGTGCCAGCAGTTACTCGATTGGCGGCGAGCAGTACTTC; cdr3_aa: CASSYSIGGEQYF
clone_size: -; d_call: TRBD1; v_call: TRBV5-1; j_call: TRBJ1-2; cdr3_length: 14; cdr3_nt: TGCGCCAGCTTTACGGGACAGGGAAACTATGGCTACACCTTC; cdr3_aa: CASFTGQGNYGYTF
clone_size: -; d_call: TRBD1; v_call: TRBV19; j_call: TRBJ1-4; cdr3_length: 14; cdr3_nt: TGTGCCAGTAGCTACAGGGGCGCTAATGAAAAACTGTTTTTT; cdr3_aa: CASSYRGANEKLFF
clone_size: -; d_call: TRBD1; v_call: TRBV29-1; j_call: TRBJ2-7; cdr3_length: 12; cdr3_nt: TGCAGCGCCCGACAGGGACCCTACGAGCAGTACTTC; cdr3_aa: CSARQGPYEQYF
clone_size: -; d_call: TRBD1; v_call: TRBV29-1; j_call: TRBJ1-1; cdr3_length: 11; cdr3_nt: TGCAGCGGCGGACAGGCGGGGATGGATTTCTTT; cdr3_aa: CSGGQAGMDFF
clone_size: few; d_call: TRBD1; v_call: TRBV27; j_call: TRBJ1-5; cdr3_length: 15; cdr3_nt: TGTGCCAGCAGTCCGCATACAGGGGCAGGTCAGCCCCAGCATTTT; cdr3_aa: CASSPHTGAGQPQHF
clone_size: once; d_call: TRBD2; v_call: TRBV11-1; j_call: TRBJ2-1; cdr3_length: 14; cdr3_nt: TGTGCCAGCAGCCCGCTGGGGGGGGATACTGAGCAGTTCTTC; cdr3_aa: CASSPLGGDTEQFF
clone_size: -; d_call: -; v_call: TRBV9; j_call: TRBJ1-1; cdr3_length: 13; cdr3_nt: TGTGCCAGCAGCGTAGTGGGGAGAGATGAAGCTTTCTTT; cdr3_aa: CASSVVGRDEAFF
clone_size: -; d_call: TRBD1; v_call: TRBV24-1; j_call: TRBJ2-6; cdr3_length: 17; cdr3_nt: TGTGCCACCAGCGGGACAGGGGCGCTCTCTGGGGCCAACGTCCTGACTTTC; cdr3_aa: CATSGTGALSGANVLTF
clone_size: -; d_call: -; v_call: TRBV6-2/TRBV6-3; j_call: TRBJ2-1; cdr3_length: 14; cdr3_nt: TGTGCCAGCAGTCCACGGAATAGGAACAATGAGCAGTTCTTC; cdr3_aa: CASSPRNRNNEQFF
clone_size: -; d_call: -; v_call: TRBV5-1; j_call: TRBJ1-2; cdr3_length: 15; cdr3_nt: TGCGCCAGCAGCTTGCAGCCAGGTTCTAACTATGGCTACACCTTC; cdr3_aa: CASSLQPGSNYGYTF
clone_size: -; d_call: TRBD1; v_call: TRBV18; j_call: TRBJ1-1; cdr3_length: 15; cdr3_nt: TGTGCCAGCTCACCCTATACAGGGGGGGACACTGAAGCTTTCTTT; cdr3_aa: CASSPYTGGDTEAFF
clone_size: few; d_call: -; v_call: TRBV12-2; j_call: TRBJ2-2; cdr3_length: 19; cdr3_nt: TGTGCAAGTCGCTTAGATCCAGGTAGAGGGATCACTACTTCCGGGGAGCTGTTTTTT; cdr3_aa: CASRLDPGRGITTSGELFF